This TCR beta chain is drawn from a study of CD8 T cells in Susac syndrome. The CDR3 covers 15 residues. The V segment lost 1 base and the J segment 1 base; nucleotides outside the gene matches: 1. Germline V gene lookup returns CDR1 LGHDT and CDR2 YNNKEL (reference sequence). TCR beta from blood CD8+ and CD4+ T cells was sequenced. RNA totalling about 0.45 to 1 ug underwent reverse transcription with random hexamers. A multiplex approach, immunoSEQ multiplex PCR, amplified TCR beta CDR3 across 54 Vbeta and 13 Jbeta. TCRdb analysed the immunoSEQ multiplex PCR reads with MiXCR anew, one entry per CDR3 protein. Found here are nearly 200,000 distinct CDR3 sequences, around 96% of them singletons; the top ten hold 0.093%.

The rearrangement links TRBV3-1 to TRBJ1-5, with 7 positions matching TRBD1. The TCR originated in a human donor with multiple sclerosis. The sample was CD4+ T cells from PBMCs. CDR3 bases: TGTGCCAGCAGCCAAGGGGGACAGAGCAATCAGCCCCAGCATTTT. Its translation: CASSQGGQSNQPQHF. The variable domain in full, with the rest retrieved from reference TRBV3-1 and TRBJ1-5, is DTAVSQTPKYLVTQMGNDKSIKCEQNLGHDTMYWYKQDSKKFLKIMFSYNNKELIINETVPNRFSPKSPDKAHLNLHINSLELGDSAVYFCASSQGGQSNQPQHFGDGTRLSIL.